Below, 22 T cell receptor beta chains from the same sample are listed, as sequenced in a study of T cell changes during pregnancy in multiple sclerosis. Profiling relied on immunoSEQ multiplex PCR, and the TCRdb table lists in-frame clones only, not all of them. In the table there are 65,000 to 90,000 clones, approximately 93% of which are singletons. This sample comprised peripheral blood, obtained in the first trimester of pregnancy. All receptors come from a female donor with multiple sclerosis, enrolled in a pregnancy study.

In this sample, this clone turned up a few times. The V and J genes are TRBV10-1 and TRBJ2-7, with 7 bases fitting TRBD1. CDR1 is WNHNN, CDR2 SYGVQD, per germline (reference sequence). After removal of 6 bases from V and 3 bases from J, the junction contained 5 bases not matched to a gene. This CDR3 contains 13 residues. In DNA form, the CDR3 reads TGCGCCAGCAGATACAGGGGTTTCTACGAGCAGTACTTC. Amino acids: CASRYRGFYEQYF.

The CDR3 nucleotides read TGTGCCAGCAGCTCAGACAGGGGGTTAGGGGAGACCCAGTACTTC. This sequence encodes CASSSDRGLGETQYF. The chain uses TRBV7-6 and TRBJ2-5; 9 positions match TRBD1. The junction had 8 bases not matched to a gene; V was cut back by 4 bases and J by 5 bases. The CDR3 covers 15 residues. From germline, CDR1 is SGHVS and CDR2 FNYEAQ. Full variable domain (missing parts from reference TRBV7-6 and TRBJ2-5): GAGVSQSPRYKVTKRGQDVALRCDPISGHVSLYWYRQALGQGPEFLTYFNYEAQQDKSGLPNDRFSAERPEGSISTLTIQRTEQRDSAMYRCASSSDRGLGETQYFGPGTRLLVL.

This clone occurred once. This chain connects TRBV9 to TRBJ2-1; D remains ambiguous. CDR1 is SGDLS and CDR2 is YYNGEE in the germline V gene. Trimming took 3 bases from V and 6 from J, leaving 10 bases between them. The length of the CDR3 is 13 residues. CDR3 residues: CASSATLGNEQFF. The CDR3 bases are TGTGCCAGCAGCGCTACTCTAGGCAATGAGCAGTTCTTC.

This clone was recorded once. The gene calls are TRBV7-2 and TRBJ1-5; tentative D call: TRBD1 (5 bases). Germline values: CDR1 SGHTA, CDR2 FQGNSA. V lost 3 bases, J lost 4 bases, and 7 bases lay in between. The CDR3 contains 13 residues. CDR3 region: CASSFGGNQPQHF. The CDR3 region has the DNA TGTGCCAGCAGCTTCGGGGGAAATCAGCCCCAGCATTTT. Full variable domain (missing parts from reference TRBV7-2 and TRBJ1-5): GAGVSQSPSNKVTEKGKDVELRCDPISGHTALYWYRQSLGQGLEFLIYFQGNSAPDKSGLPSDRFSAERTGGSVSTLTIQRTQQEDSAVYLCASSFGGNQPQHFGDGTRLSIL.

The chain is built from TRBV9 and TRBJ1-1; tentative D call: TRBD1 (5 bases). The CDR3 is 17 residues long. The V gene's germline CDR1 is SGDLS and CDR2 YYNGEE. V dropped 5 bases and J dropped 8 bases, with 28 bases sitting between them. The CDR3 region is CASSHNVGTTEGYEAFF. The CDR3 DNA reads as TGTGCCAGCAGTCACAATGTCGGGACTACGGAGGGGTACGAAGCTTTCTTT.

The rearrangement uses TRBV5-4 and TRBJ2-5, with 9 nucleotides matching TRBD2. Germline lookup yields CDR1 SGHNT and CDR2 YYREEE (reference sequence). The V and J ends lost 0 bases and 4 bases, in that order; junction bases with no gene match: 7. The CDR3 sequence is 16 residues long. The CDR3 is CASSLVLAGVPETQYF. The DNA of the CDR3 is TGTGCCAGCAGCTTGGTGTTAGCGGGAGTCCCAGAGACCCAGTACTTC.

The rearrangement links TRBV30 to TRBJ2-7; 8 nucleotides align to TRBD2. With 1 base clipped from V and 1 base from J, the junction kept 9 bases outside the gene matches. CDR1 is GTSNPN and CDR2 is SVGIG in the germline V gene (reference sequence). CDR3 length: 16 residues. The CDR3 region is CAWSGQRGHQSYEQYF. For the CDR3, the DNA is TGTGCCTGGAGTGGCCAGCGGGGGCACCAATCCTACGAGCAGTACTTC.

CDR3 residues: CASSQGQGSGNTIYF. CDR3 DNA sequence: TGTGCCAGCAGCCAGGGACAGGGGTCTGGAAACACCATATATTTT. The J gene is TRBJ1-3, the V gene TRBV7-9; TRBD1 matches at 10 bases. The germline gives CDR1 SEHNR, CDR2 FQNEAQ (reference sequence). This CDR3 has 15 amino acids. Trimming removed 5 bases from V and 1 base from J; junction bases left unmatched: 2.

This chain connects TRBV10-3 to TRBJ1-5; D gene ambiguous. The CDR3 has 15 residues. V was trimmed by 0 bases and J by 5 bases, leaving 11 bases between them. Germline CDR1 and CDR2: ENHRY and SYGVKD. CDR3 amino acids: CAISESSGVDQPQHF. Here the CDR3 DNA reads TGTGCCATCAGTGAGTCAAGCGGGGTAGATCAGCCCCAGCATTTT.

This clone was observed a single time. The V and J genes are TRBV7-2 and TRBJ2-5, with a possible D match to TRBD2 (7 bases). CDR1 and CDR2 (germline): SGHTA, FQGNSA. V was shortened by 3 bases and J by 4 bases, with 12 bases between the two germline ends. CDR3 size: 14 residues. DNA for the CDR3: TGTGCCAGCAGCTTGAGGGGGGGGAGAGAGACCCAGTACTTC. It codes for CASSLRGGRETQYF. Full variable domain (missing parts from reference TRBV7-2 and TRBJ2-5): GAGVSQSPSNKVTEKGKDVELRCDPISGHTALYWYRQSLGQGLEFLIYFQGNSAPDKSGLPSDRFSAERTGGSVSTLTIQRTQQEDSAVYLCASSLRGGRETQYFGPGTRLLVL.

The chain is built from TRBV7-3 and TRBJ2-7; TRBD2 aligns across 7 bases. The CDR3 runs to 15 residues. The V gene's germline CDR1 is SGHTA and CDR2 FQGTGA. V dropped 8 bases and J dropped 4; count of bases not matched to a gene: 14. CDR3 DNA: TGTGCCAGCTCATTCGCTAGCGGAGCCGGTTACGAGCAGTACTTC. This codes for CASSFASGAGYEQYF.

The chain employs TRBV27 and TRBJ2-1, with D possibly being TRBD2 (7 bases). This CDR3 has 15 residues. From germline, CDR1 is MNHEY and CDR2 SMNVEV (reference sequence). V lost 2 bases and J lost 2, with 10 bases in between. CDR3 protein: CASSLRGGAYNEQFF. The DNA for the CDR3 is TGTGCCAGCAGTTTAAGGGGGGGGGCCTACAATGAGCAGTTCTTC.

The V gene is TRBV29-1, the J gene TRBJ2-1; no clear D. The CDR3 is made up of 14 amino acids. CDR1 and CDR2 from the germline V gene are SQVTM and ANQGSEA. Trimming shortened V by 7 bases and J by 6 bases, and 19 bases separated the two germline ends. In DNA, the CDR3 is TGCAGCGGGGCTTTGGCGAACCCGATCAATGAGCAGTTCTTC. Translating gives CSGALANPINEQFF.

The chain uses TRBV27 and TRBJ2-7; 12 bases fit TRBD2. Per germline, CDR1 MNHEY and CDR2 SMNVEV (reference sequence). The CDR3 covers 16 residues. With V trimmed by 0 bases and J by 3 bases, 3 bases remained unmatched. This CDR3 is CASSLSQTSGSYEQYF. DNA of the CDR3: TGTGCCAGCAGTTTATCTCAGACTAGCGGGAGCTACGAGCAGTACTTC.

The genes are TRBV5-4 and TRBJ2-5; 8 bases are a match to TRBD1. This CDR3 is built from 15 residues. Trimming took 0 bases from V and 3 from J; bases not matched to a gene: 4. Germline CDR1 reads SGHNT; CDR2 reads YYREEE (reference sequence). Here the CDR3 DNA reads TGTGCCAGCAGCTTGGCAGGGGGCTCGGAAGAGACCCAGTACTTC. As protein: CASSLAGGSEETQYF.

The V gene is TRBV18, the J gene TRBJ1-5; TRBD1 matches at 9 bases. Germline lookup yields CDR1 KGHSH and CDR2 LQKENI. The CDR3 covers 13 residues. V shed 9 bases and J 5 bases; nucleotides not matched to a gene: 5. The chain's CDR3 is CASGTGSDQPQHF. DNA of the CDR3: TGTGCCAGTGGGACAGGGAGTGATCAGCCCCAGCATTTT.

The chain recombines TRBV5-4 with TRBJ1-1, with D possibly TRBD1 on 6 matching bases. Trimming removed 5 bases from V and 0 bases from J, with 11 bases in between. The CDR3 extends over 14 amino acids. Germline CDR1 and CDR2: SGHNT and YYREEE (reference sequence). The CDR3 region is CASRLQGLNTEAFF. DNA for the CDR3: TGTGCCAGCAGGTTACAGGGTTTGAACACTGAAGCTTTCTTT.

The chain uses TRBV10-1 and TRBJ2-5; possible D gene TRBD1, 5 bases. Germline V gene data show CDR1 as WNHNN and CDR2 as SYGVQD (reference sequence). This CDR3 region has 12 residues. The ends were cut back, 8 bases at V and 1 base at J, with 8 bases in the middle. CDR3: CASLTGQETQYF. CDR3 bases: TGCGCCAGCTTAACAGGCCAAGAGACCCAGTACTTC.

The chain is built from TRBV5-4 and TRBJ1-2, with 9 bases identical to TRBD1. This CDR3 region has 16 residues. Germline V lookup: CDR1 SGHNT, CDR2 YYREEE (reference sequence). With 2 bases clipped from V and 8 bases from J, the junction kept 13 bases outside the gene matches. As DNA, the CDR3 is TGTGCCAGCAGCTTTGGGGGGACACAGGGGGCCGTCGGCTACACCTTC. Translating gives CASSFGGTQGAVGYTF.

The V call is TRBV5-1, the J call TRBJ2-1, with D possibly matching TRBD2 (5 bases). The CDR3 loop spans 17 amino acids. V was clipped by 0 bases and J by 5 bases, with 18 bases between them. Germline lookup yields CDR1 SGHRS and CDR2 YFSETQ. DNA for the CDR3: TGCGCCAGCAGCTTGGAAGTGGGTGCTACTAGACACAATGAGCAGTTCTTC. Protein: CASSLEVGATRHNEQFF.

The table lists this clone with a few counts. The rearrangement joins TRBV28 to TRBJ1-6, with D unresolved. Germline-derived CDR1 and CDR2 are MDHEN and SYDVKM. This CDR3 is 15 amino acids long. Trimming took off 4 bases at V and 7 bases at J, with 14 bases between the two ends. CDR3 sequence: CASSSPTSPNSPLHF. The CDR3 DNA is TGTGCCAGCAGTTCCCCGACAAGTCCGAATTCACCCCTCCACTTT.

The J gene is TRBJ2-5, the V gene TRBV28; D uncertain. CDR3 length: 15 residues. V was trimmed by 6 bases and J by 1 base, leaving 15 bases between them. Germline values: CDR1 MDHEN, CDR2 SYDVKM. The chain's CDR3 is CASSSGGAAQETQYF. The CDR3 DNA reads TGTGCCAGCAGCTCTGGCGGAGCTGCCCAAGAGACCCAGTACTTC.